This T cell receptor beta chain was captured in a study of shared T cell receptors in the human thymus. Profiling relied on immunoSEQ multiplex PCR, and the TCRdb table lists in-frame clones only, not all of them. This table has roughly 660,000 clones, 88% appearing once. CDR1 and CDR2 (germline): GTSNPN, SVGIG (reference sequence). The CDR3 runs to 13 residues. V was clipped by 3 bases and J by 2 bases; unmatched bases: 3. Separately, the same data were catalogued under a study of human thymus T cells.

This TCR was recovered from a boy younger than two with a congenital heart defect. The specimen was thymocytes. This chain connects TRBV30 to TRBJ1-2; 7 bases are a match to TRBD1. CDR3 protein: CAWSLGQNYGYTF. The CDR3 DNA follows: TGTGCCTGGAGCTTGGGACAGAACTATGGCTACACCTTC.